Below, 3 T cell receptor beta chains from the same sample are listed, as sequenced in a study of blood T cell repertoires in COVID-19. Clones were read by immunoSEQ multiplex PCR, and TCRdb kept only the in-frame ones, dropping some. Here the sample spans about 120,000 clones, around three quarters being singletons. The specimen sequenced was peripheral blood. These receptors were taken from a woman at least 80 years old with acute or convalescent COVID-19.

The chain employs TRBV5-1 and TRBJ1-1, with D perhaps TRBD1 (5 bases). Trimming took 0 bases from V and 5 from J, leaving 11 bases between them. The CDR3 extends over 14 amino acids. Germline V lookup: CDR1 SGHRS, CDR2 YFSETQ. The CDR3 loop is CASSLEPGRTEAFF. In DNA form, the CDR3 reads TGCGCCAGCAGCTTGGAGCCAGGGAGGACTGAAGCTTTCTTT.

The rearrangement joins TRBV28 to TRBJ1-6; D unclear. CDR1 and CDR2 from the germline V gene are MDHEN and SYDVKM. This CDR3 region has 14 residues. V shed 4 bases and J shed 9 bases, with 13 bases lying between them. The CDR3 here is CASSSPGISSPLHF. The CDR3 nucleotides read TGTGCCAGCAGTTCCCCGGGAATTAGTTCACCCCTCCACTTT.

The chain has TRBV3-1 (or the pseudogene TRBV3-2) and TRBJ1-2; 10 bases match TRBD1. The CDR3 loop spans 16 amino acids. The trim removed 3 bases at V and 8 bases at J, leaving 12 bases unmatched. Per the germline V gene, CDR1 is LGHDT and CDR2 is YNNKEL (reference sequence). CDR3 sequence: CASSHATGTGVFGYTF. CDR3 in DNA: TGTGCCAGCAGCCATGCTACCGGGACAGGGGTTTTCGGCTACACCTTC.